This T cell receptor beta chain was observed in a study of blood T cell repertoires in COVID-19 (dated by TCRdb to about 2020). Turning to the overall study: The collaborator samples originated in the United States, Italy and Spain and spanned the acute and convalescent phases of COVID-19. The material from the prospective study consisted of cDNA or gDNA derived from T cells, B-cell-depleted T cells, or PBMCs. Deeply sampled blood TCRbeta repertoires from subjects exposed to, actively infected with, or recovered from COVID-19 were included in the dataset. A freely available public database, intended as a resource for researchers studying the immune response to SARS-CoV-2, is where the repertoires were released. Samples were obtained from the ongoing ImmuneRACE study (first 160 participants) and from 1,000 to 1,500 subjects provided by 6 global collaborators. A de-identified subject ID, COVID-19 status, age in years and sex were almost always included in the sample metadata. Where available, HLA class I and class II types were obtained from metadata supplied by the sample provider rather than from assay-based typing.

Here is what the overall study found, with its caveats: How much clinical and demographic metadata was included differed by source and by participant, and the metadata was provided uncurated.

The immunoSEQ Assay, a bias-controlled multiplex PCR, was used to amplify TCRbeta CDR3 regions from genomic DNA. Processing in the source paper ran as follows. Within the assay, amplification of reference gene primers was used to estimate how many nucleated cells each sample contained. To quantify the absolute abundance of each unique TCRbeta CDR3 rearrangement, sequence reads were collapsed and filtered. For each sample, productive Simpson clonality was calculated as the square root of Simpson's diversity index across productive rearrangements. Sourced from immuneACCESS, this table was stored by TCRdb with only in-frame sequences that have V and J called. A share of the clones is absent; for the studies checked, an unresolved V gene accounts for under half, and the remainder has no known explanation. Clone size and V and J calls were adopted from that table, with D and trimming inferred from the DNA. The sample table records 150,000 to 200,000 clones; more than 70% of these occur just once. The top ten clonotypes cover roughly 20% of the sample.

One collaborating source in Seattle enrolled patients during active infection and followed them longitudinally through the course of disease. Each collaborating institution followed its own protocols to collect whole blood in K2EDTA tubes. For TCRbeta analysis, collaborators shipped samples in one of three forms: frozen whole blood, isolated PBMCs, or DNA extracted from either of those sample types. Notes on this clone: Its antigen remains unidentified. Base qualities are not at hand, and no much larger clone is one base apart.

CDR1 and CDR2, looked up from the germline V gene, are MNHEY and SVGAGI. The CDR3 numbers 14 residues from cysteine through phenylalanine. Only the CDR3 region is kept as DNA, spanning 42 bases read in frame from base 1. Ends trimmed: V by 6 bases, J by 2 bases; bases unmatched to a gene: 6. The sequencing sample was made of peripheral blood. This receptor was identified in a person between 70 and 80 years old with COVID-19, enrolled during active disease. The sequence links TRBV6-5 to TRBJ1-2, with 7 bases matching TRBD1. The nucleotide sequence is TGTGCCAGCAGCCCGGGACAGAAAAACTATGGCTACACCTTC. This encodes CASSPGQKNYGYTF.